The sequence of this T cell receptor beta chain was determined in a study of human T cells and chemical hapten exposure. TCRdb fed the RACE reads into MiXCR, producing one record per CDR3 protein. The top ten clones hold 4.6% of a sample with roughly 80,000 distinct CDR3 sequences, around 15% of them seen once. This clonotype was counted at least ten times. V shed 10 bases and J shed 2 bases, with 12 bases lying between them. The CDR3 spans 12 residues. The time point here: pre-sensitization, week 0. Regarding treatment: therapeutic diphenylcyclopropenone sensitization with weekly scalp DPC. Sequences were derived from whole blood, sampled in connection with sensitization to the hapten diphenylcyclopropenone (DPC). The V gene is TRBV12-3 or TRBV12-4, the J gene TRBJ2-7, with D possibly being TRBD2 (6 bases). The receptor comes from a woman in her forties or fifties with alopecia areata. Some clones in this sample may be carry-over from other donors' samples. CDR3 in DNA: TGTGCCACCTCAGCGGGCCCCTACGAGCAGTACTTC. Translated: CATSAGPYEQYF.